The clone carrying this T cell receptor (beta chain) was observed once. This sample was included in a study of blood T cells in healthy people across ages. Then a second PCR, running about 6 to 12 cycles, was carried out with a sample-barcoded 5' primer and a J-beta primer mix. MiXCR was run by TCRdb on the 5' RACE reads, yielding one entry per CDR3 protein. The sample has 1.8 million or so distinct CDR3 sequences; 35% to 50% are singletons. This sequence originates from a human donor in good health. The sequenced material came from blood.

In DNA form, the CDR3 reads TGTGCTAGTGGTTTGGCAGGGGGTCCCTATAGCAATCAGCCCCAGCATTTT. This sequence encodes CASGLAGGPYSNQPQHF. This rearrangement joins TRBV12-5 to TRBJ1-5; 7 positions agree with TRBD1. Losses at the gene ends were 1 base for V and 0 bases for J; bases not matched to a gene: 6. Germline V CDR1 and CDR2: LGHNT, FRNRAP. This CDR3 has 17 amino acids. Combining the CDR3 with reference TRBV12-5 and TRBJ1-5 gives the whole variable domain DARVTQTPRHKVTEMGQEVTMRCQPILGHNTVFWYRQTMMQGLELLAYFRNRAPLDDSGMPKDRFSAEMPDATLATLKIQPSEPRDSAVYFCASGLAGGPYSNQPQHFGDGTRLSIL.